This T cell receptor (beta chain) was profiled in a study of T cell responses to AZD1222 COVID-19 vaccine. Assay used: immunoSEQ multiplex PCR; TCRdb lists only in-frame clones, some missing. The sample includes more than 75,000 clones, about 91% of them seen just once. The CDR3 contains 15 residues. From germline, CDR1 is SGHNT and CDR2 YYREEE (reference sequence). Trimming shortened V by 0 bases and J by 3 bases, and 13 bases separated the two germline ends. The V call is TRBV5-4, the J call TRBJ2-7; perhaps TRBD2 as D (5 bases). This material consisted of peripheral blood, taken on day 0 of AZD1222 vaccination. This receptor was taken from an adult in good health. The CDR3 here is CASSLDGGQNYEQYF. The CDR3 DNA reads TGTGCCAGCAGCTTGGATGGCGGGCAAAACTACGAGCAGTACTTC.